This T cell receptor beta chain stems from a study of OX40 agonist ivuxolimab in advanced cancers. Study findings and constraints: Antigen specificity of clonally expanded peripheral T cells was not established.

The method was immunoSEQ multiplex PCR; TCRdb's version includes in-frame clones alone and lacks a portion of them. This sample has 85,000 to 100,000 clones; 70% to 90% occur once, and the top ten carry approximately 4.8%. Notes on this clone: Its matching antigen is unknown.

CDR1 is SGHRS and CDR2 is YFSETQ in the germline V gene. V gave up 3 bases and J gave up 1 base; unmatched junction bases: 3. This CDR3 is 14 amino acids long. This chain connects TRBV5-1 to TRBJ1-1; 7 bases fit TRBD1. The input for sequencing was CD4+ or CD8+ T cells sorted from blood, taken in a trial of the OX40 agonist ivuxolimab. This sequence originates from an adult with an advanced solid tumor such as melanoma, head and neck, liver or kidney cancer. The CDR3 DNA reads TGCGCCAGCAGCTGGGGACAGTCGAACACTGAAGCTTTCTTT. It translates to CASSWGQSNTEAFF.